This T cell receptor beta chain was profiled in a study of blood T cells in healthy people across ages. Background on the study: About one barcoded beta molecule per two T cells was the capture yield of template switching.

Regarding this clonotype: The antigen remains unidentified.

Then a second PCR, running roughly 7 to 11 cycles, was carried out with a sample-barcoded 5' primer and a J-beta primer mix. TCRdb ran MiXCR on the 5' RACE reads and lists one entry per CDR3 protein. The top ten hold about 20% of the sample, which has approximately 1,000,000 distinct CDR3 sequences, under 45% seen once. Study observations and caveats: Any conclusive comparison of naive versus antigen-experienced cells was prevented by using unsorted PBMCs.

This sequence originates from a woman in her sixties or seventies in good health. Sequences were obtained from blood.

CDR3 sequence (DNA): TGTGCCAGCAGTGCGGTCGGAGGGATTAACTATGGCTACACCTTC. As protein: CASSAVGGINYGYTF. This rearrangement joins TRBV12-3 or TRBV12-4 to TRBJ1-2; no firm D call. Trimming took off 5 bases at V and 1 base at J, with 14 bases between the two ends. The CDR3 totals 15 residues.